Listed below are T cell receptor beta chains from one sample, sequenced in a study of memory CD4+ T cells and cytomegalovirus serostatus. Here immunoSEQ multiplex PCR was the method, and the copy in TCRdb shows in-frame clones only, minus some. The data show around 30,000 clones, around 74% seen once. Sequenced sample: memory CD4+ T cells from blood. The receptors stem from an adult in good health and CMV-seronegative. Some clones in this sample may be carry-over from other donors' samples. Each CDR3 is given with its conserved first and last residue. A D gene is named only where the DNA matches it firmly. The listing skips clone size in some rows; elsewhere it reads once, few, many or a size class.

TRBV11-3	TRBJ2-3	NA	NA	CASSSLTATDTQYF	TGTGCCAGCAGCTCTTTGACCGCCACAGATACGCAGTATTTT
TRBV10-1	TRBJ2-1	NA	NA	CASSAGYNEQFF	TGCGCCAGCTCCGCTGGGTACAATGAGCAGTTCTTC
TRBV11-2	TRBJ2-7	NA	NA	CASSLLRGANYEQYF	TGTGCCAGCAGCTTATTACGGGGTGCGAACTACGAGCAGTACTTC
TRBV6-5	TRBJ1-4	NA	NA	CASSTPGGDNEKLFF	TGTGCCAGCAGTACCCCGGGTGGGGATAATGAAAAACTGTTTTTT
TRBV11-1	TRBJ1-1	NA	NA	CASSLADNTEAFF	TGTGCCAGCAGCTTAGCAGATAACACTGAAGCTTTCTTT
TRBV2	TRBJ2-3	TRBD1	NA	CASSEFGTGGTDTQYF	TGTGCCAGCAGTGAATTTGGGACAGGGGGCACAGATACGCAGTATTTT
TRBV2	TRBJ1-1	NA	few	CASIQDGVRAFF	TGTGCCAGCATCCAAGATGGGGTGCGAGCTTTCTTT
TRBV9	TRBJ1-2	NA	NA	CASSPQSRPNYGYTF	TGTGCCAGCAGCCCCCAAAGTAGGCCTAACTATGGCTACACCTTC
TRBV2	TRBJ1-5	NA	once	CASSEGFPHQPQHF	TGTGCCAGCAGTGAAGGGTTCCCCCATCAGCCCCAGCATTTT
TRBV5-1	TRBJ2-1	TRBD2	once	CASSKAGANEQFF	TGCGCCAGCAGCAAAGCGGGGGCCAATGAGCAGTTCTTC